The entry below gives a single T cell receptor (beta chain) sequence along with its context. The PCR used 60 Vbeta and 13 Jbeta primers. The data were produced by immunoSEQ multiplex PCR, yet TCRdb's version contains in-frame clones alone and is incomplete. The table records 190,000 or so clones, around 86% of them present only once. The entry originates in a study of cytomegalovirus exposure and HLA in healthy donors. CDR1 is ENHRY and CDR2 is SYGVKD in the germline V gene. This CDR3 is built from 18 residues. J lost 6 bases, V lost 4 bases, and 16 bases had no gene match. The receptor was isolated from a man aged 45-65 years in good health and CMV-seronegative. Sequenced input: PBMCs. This rearrangement joins TRBV10-3 to TRBJ1-2; 11 nucleotides agree with TRBD1. DNA of the CDR3: TGTGCCATCAGTGGAAGAAAGGACAGGGGGCGCCGGGGAAATGGCTACACCTTC. Residues: CAISGRKDRGRRGNGYTF.